This T cell receptor (beta chain) was captured in a study of Graves' ophthalmopathy and Graves' hyperthyroidism (dated by TCRdb to 2017 to 2018). Study-level background: Peripheral blood was collected at initial diagnosis, prior to any treatment. The study used signatures of the TCR beta repertoire to tell Graves' ophthalmopathy apart from Graves' hyperthyroidism and to predict which patients would progress to ophthalmopathy. In total, around 130 blood samples were TCR-sequenced: around 42 ophthalmopathy, about 75 hyperthyroidism and approximately 17 hyperthyroidism-to-ophthalmopathy patients. Following sample collection, hyperthyroidism patients were given methimazole at a starting dose of 30 mg daily, and ophthalmopathy patients were given high-dose intravenous methylprednisolone. In roughly 6 hyperthyroidism patients, the T-cell repertoire of thyroid tissue was compared with the T-cell repertoire of blood. A discovery set of 100 or so patients (roughly 41 ophthalmopathy, 55 to 60 stable hyperthyroidism) was enrolled to explore V-J signatures distinguishing ophthalmopathy from hyperthyroidism. An independent validation cohort was composed of some 18 hyperthyroidism patients and around 16 patients who later progressed from hyperthyroidism to ophthalmopathy.

Overall results and qualifications from the work: Ophthalmopathy was separated from stable hyperthyroidism by the 13-signature model with 85% to 90% sensitivity and less than 82% specificity in cross-validation and with 80%/75% in the test set. In validation, the model predicted ophthalmopathy progression with more than 55% sensitivity and 72.22% specificity; 12 predicted patients were CT-confirmed with GO in a median of about 6.1 months. Sample size was not predetermined statistically, and investigators were not blinded to group allocation. Most expanded thyroid clonotypes with a frequency above 0.001 also appeared in blood, which suggests that blood repertoires may reflect the immune response in the thyroid.

This clonotype was detected ten times or more. This clone's antigen is unknown. No much larger clone exists at a distance of one base, and base qualities are not known. The ophthalmopathy patients had moderately to severely active disease, with a Clinical Activity Score of 3 or higher, a NOSPECS grade of 4 or higher, and a disease duration of less than 3 months. Patients were excluded if they had other autoimmune diseases, uncontrolled infections, pregnancy or lactation. Clinical symptoms, serum thyroxine, TRAb, thyroid ultrasound and orbital computed tomography were used for diagnosis. Ficoll-Paque density gradient centrifugation was used to isolate PBMCs from 8.5 to 10 ml of fresh peripheral blood. Total RNA was extracted with Trizol reagent and quality-checked on an Agilent 2100 Bioanalyzer. For repertoire sequencing, TCR beta CDR3 regions were amplified from RNA transcripts. The first round was an RT-PCR using HTBI primers with the Qiagen OneStep RT-PCR kit, and this first round was followed by a second-round multiplex PCR, then size selection and purification. Libraries were sequenced on an Illumina HiSeq2000 using paired-end 100 bp reads. The original methods were these. Reads were processed with SOAPnuke, discarding reads with adapters, uncalled bases, mean Phred below 15, or no exact constant-primer or identifier match. High-quality paired reads were merged with COPE v1.2.5. Each unique nucleotide sequence was treated as a clonotype, and MiTCR v1.1 was used to align the clonotypes to the IMGT TRB V, D and J references. Only V-J combinations with frequency above 0.0001 were analysed, covering over 98% of repertoires. For each V-J combination, a TCR clonal expansion and chaos score was defined as the ratio of F50 clonal expansion to chaos observed in the TCRdist matrix. Welch's t-statistics and random forest were used to reduce the features to about a dozen V-J combinations, which were then used as input to a naive Bayes classifier. The Morisita-Horn index was used to measure how similar the thyroid and blood repertoires were. Starting from the raw public reads, TCRdb applied fastp trimming at Q25, assembled clones with MiXCR and retained in-frame beta chains. Every CDR3 protein is listed once, alongside the most common genes and DNA of its rows. Clone size and V and J calls follow TCRdb, not the original study. For this sample the table gives under 350,000 distinct CDR3 sequences, of which roughly a sixth were detected only once. The top ten clones comprise roughly an eighth of the sample.

There are 14 amino acids in the CDR3, from cysteine to phenylalanine inclusive. Only the CDR3 region is kept as DNA, spanning 42 bases read in frame from base 1. CDR1 is given as SGHNT and CDR2 as YYREEE, both from the germline V gene (reference sequence). Trimming costs V 0 bases and J 0 bases, and their ends lie 7 bases apart. Sequencing used peripheral blood. This TCR came from an adult man with Graves' ophthalmopathy. Rearrangement joined TRBV5-4 to TRBJ2-7; the D gene identity is not certain. For the CDR3, the sequence is CASSLGPSSYEQYF. The DNA sequence is given as TGTGCCAGCAGCTTGGGCCCCAGCTCCTACGAGCAGTACTTC.